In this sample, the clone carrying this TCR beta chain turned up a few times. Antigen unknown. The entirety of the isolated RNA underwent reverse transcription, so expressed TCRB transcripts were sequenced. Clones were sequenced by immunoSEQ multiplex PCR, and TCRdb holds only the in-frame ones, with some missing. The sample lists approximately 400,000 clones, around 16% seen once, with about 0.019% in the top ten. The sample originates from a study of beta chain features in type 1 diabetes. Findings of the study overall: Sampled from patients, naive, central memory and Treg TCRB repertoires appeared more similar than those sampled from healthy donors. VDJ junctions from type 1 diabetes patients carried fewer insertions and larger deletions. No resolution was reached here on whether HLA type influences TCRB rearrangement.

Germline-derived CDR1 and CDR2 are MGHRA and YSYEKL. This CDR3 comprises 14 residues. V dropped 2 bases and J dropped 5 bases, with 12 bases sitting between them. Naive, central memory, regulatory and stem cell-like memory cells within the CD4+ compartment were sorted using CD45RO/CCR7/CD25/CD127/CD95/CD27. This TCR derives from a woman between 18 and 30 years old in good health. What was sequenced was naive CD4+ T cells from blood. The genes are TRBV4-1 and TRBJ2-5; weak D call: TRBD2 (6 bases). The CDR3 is CASSQPGARETQYF. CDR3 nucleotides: TGCGCCAGCAGCCAACCGGGAGCCCGGGAGACCCAGTACTTC.